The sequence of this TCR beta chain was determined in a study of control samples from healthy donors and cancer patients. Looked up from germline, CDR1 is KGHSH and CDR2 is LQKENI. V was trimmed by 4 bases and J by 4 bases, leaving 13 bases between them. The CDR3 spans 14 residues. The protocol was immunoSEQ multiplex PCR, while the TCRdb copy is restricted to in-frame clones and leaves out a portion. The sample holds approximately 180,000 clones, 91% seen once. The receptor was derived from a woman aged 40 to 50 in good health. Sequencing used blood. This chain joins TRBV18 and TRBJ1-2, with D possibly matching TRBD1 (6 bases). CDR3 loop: CASSRDTGPYGYTF. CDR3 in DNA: TGTGCCAGCTCACGGGACACCGGACCCTATGGCTACACCTTC.